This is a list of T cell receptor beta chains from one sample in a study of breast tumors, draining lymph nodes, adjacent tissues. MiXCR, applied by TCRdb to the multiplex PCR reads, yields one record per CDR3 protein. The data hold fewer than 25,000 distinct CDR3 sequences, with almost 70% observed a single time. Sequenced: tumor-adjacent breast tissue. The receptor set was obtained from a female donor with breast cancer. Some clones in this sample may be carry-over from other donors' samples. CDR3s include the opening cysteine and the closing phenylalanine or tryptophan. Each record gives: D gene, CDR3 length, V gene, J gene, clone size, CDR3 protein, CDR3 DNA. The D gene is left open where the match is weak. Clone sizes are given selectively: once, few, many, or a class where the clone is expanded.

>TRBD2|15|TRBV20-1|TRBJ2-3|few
CSARDAGLATDTQYF
TGCAGTGCTAGAGATGCGGGACTAGCCACAGATACGCAGTATTTT
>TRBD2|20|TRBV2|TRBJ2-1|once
CASSTKRGTSGSISYNEQFF
TGTGCCAGCAGTACGAAGCGCGGGACTAGTGGGAGTATATCCTACAATGAGCAGTTCTTC
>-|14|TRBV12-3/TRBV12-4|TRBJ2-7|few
CASSLTGPSHEQYF
TGTGCCAGCAGTTTAACGGGGCCCTCCCACGAGCAGTACTTC
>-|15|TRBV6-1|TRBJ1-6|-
CASSVLRLLNSPLHF
TGTGCCAGCAGTGTTCTCAGGCTCCTTAATTCACCCCTCCACTTT
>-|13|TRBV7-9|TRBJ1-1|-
CASRGDANTEAFF
TGTGCCAGCCGCGGTGATGCGAACACTGAAGCTTTCTTT
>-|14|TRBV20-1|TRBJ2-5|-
CSATTLASSETQYF
TGCAGTGCTACGACACTAGCAAGCTCTGAGACCCAGTACTTC
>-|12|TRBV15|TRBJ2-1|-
CATGSGYNEQFF
TGTGCCACCGGTAGCGGTTACAATGAGCAGTTCTTC
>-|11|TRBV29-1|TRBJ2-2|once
CSVGGAGELFF
TGCAGCGTTGGGGGGGCCGGGGAGCTGTTTTTT
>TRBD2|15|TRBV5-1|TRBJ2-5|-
CASSPELAGPLPQYF
TGCGCCAGCAGCCCGGAACTAGCGGGACCTCTGCCCCAGTACTTC
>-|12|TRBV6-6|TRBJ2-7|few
CASSYKYNEQYF
TGTGCCAGCAGTTACAAATATAACGAGCAGTACTTC
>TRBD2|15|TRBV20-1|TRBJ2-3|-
CSARWVAGMSDTQYF
TGCAGTGCTAGATGGGTAGCGGGAATGTCAGATACGCAGTATTTT
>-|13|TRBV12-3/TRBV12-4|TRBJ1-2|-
CASSFRGGYGYTF
TGTGCCAGCAGTTTCAGGGGAGGTTATGGCTACACCTTC
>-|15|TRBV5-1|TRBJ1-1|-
CASSDGWTVDTEAFF
TGCGCCAGCAGCGACGGATGGACGGTGGACACTGAAGCTTTCTTT
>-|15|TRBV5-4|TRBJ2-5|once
CASSFNRGQQETQYF
TGTGCCAGCAGCTTCAATAGGGGCCAACAAGAGACCCAGTACTTC
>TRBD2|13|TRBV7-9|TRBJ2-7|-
CASSRTSGSEQYF
TGTGCCAGCAGCCGGACTAGCGGGAGCGAGCAGTACTTC
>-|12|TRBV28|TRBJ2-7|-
CASSHSSYEQYF
TGTGCCAGCAGTCACAGCTCCTACGAGCAGTACTTC
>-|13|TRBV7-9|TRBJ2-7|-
CASSLEHSYEQYF
TGTGCCAGCAGCTTAGAACACTCCTACGAGCAGTACTTC
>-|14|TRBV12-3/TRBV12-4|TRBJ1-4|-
CASSRGQDNEKLFF
TGTGCCAGCAGCAGAGGGCAAGATAACGAAAAGCTGTTTTTT
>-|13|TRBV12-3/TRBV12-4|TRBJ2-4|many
CASSRYPENIQYF
TGTGCCAGCAGTCGTTACCCCGAAAACATTCAGTACTTC
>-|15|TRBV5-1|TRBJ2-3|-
CASSLDVTSTDTQYF
TGCGCCAGCAGCTTGGACGTAACTAGCACAGATACGCAGTATTTT
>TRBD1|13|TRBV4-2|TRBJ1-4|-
CASNPGGDEKLFF
TGTGCCAGCAACCCAGGGGGGGACGAAAAACTGTTTTTT
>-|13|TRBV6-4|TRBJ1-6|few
CASGEHGGSPLHF
TGTGCCAGCGGGGAACACGGCGGTTCACCCCTCCACTTT
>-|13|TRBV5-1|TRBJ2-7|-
CASSLETGTEQYF
TGCGCCAGCAGCTTAGAAACAGGGACCGAGCAGTACTTC
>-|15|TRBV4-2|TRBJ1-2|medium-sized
CASSQEKEGKYGYTF
TGTGCCAGCAGCCAAGAGAAAGAGGGGAAATATGGCTACACCTTC
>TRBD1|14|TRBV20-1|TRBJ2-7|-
CSARTGKGSYEQYF
TGCAGTGCCAGGACAGGGAAAGGTAGTTACGAGCAGTACTTC
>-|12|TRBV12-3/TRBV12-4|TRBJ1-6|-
CASTLGDSPLHF
TGTGCCAGCACCCTCGGGGATTCACCCCTCCACTTT
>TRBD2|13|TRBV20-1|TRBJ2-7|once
CSALAGSAYEQYF
TGCAGTGCATTAGCGGGGAGCGCCTACGAGCAGTACTTC
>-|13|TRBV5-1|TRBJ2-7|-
CASSLAGTYEQYF
TGCGCCAGCAGCTTGGCAGGGACCTACGAGCAGTACTTC
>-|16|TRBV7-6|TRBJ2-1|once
CASSQNAEVSYNEQFF
TGTGCCAGCAGCCAAAACGCGGAGGTCTCCTACAATGAGCAGTTCTTC
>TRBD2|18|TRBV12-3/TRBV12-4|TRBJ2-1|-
CASSLMGDPGLGYNEQFF
TGTGCCAGCAGCCTTATGGGGGACCCGGGACTAGGCTACAATGAGCAGTTCTTC
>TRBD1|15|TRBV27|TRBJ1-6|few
CASSLGTAINSPLHF
TGTGCCAGCAGTTTAGGGACAGCCATTAATTCACCCCTCCACTTT
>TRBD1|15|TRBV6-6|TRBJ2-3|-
CASSLQTGTADTQYF
TGTGCCAGCAGTCTTCAGACCGGGACAGCAGATACGCAGTATTTT
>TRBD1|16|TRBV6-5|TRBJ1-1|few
CASSSTGGTYSTEAFF
TGTGCCAGCAGTTCGACAGGGGGAACCTACAGCACTGAAGCTTTCTTT
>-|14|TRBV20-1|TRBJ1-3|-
CSAGDRSSGNTIYF
TGCAGTGCTGGGGACCGAAGCTCTGGAAACACCATATATTTT
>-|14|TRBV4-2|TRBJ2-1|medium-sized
CASSQVRGGDEQFF
TGTGCCAGCAGCCAAGTTAGGGGCGGGGATGAGCAGTTCTTC
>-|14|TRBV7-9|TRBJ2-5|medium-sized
CASSLVSGVETQYF
TGTGCCAGCAGCTTAGTGTCAGGGGTCGAGACCCAGTACTTC
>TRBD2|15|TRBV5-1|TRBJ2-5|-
CASSSWTSGQETQYF
TGCGCCAGCAGCTCCTGGACTAGCGGACAAGAGACCCAGTACTTC
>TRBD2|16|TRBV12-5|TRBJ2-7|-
CASSTGTSGIVDEQYF
TGTGCTAGTTCCACCGGGACTAGCGGGATCGTGGACGAGCAGTACTTC
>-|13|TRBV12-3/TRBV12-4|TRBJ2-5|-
CASSPGGVKTQYF
TGTGCCAGCAGTCCTGGAGGCGTGAAGACCCAGTACTTC
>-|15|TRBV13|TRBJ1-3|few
CASSKGQPSGNTIYF
TGTGCCAGCAGCAAGGGGCAACCCTCTGGAAACACCATATATTTT
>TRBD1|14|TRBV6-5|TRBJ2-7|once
CASSPPGQGHEQYF
TGTGCCAGCAGTCCGCCGGGACAGGGCCACGAGCAGTACTTC
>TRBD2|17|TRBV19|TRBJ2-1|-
CASRQKRGLGPYNEQFF
TGTGCCAGTAGACAGAAACGCGGACTAGGTCCCTACAATGAGCAGTTCTTC
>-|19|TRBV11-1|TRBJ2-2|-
CASSLRGRTFRANTGELFF
TGTGCCAGCAGCTTACGGGGGCGTACTTTTCGTGCGAACACCGGGGAGCTGTTTTTT
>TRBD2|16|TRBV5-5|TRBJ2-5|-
CASSVGTSGPLETQYF
TGTGCCAGCAGCGTGGGGACTAGCGGGCCCCTAGAGACCCAGTACTTC
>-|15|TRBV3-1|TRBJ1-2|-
CASSQESDRAYGYTF
TGTGCCAGCAGCCAAGAGTCGGACCGAGCCTATGGCTACACCTTC
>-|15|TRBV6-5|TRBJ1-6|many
CASSPVSRGNSPLHF
TGTGCCAGCAGCCCCGTGAGTCGCGGGAATTCACCCCTCCACTTT
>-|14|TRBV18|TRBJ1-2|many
CASSQGRTAYGYTF
TGTGCCAGCTCACAAGGACGGACGGCCTATGGCTACACCTTC
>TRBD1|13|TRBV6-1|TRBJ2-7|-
CASSKGALYEQYF
TGTGCCAGCAGCAAGGGGGCGCTGTACGAGCAGTACTTC
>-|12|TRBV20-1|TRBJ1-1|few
CSSSELNTEAFF
TGCAGCTCCTCGGAACTCAACACTGAAGCTTTTTTT
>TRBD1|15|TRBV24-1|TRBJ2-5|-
CATSGQGGNQETQYF
TGTGCCACCAGCGGACAGGGGGGGAACCAAGAGACCCAGTACTTC
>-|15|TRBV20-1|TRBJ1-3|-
CSAIDTGFSGNTIYF
TGCAGTGCGATTGACACGGGCTTCTCTGGAAACACCATATATTTT
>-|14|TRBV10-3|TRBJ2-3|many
CAISERGNTDTQYF
TGTGCCATCAGTGAACGGGGAAACACAGATACGCAGTATTTT
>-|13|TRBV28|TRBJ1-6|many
CATLGHYNSPLHF
TGTGCCACCCTTGGACATTATAATTCACCCCTCCACTTT
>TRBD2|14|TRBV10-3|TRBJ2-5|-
CAISASGRGETQYF
TGTGCCATCAGTGCATCGGGGAGGGGAGAGACCCAGTACTTC
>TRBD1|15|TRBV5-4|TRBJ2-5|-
CASSTTGDFLETQYF
TGTGCCAGCAGCACGACAGGGGATTTTTTGGAGACCCAGTACTTC
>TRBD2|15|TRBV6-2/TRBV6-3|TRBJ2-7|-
CASSLRLAGAHEQYF
TGTGCCAGCAGTTTAAGGCTAGCGGGAGCCCACGAGCAGTACTTC
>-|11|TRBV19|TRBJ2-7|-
CASSRGYEQYF
TGTGCCAGTAGTAGGGGCTACGAGCAGTACTTC
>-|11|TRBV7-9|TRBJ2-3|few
CASSPGKGQYF
TGTGCCAGCAGCCCCGGTAAGGGGCAGTATTTT
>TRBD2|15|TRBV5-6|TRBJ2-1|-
CASSAGLAGGGEQFF
TGTGCCAGCAGCGCGGGACTAGCGGGAGGTGGTGAGCAGTTCTTC
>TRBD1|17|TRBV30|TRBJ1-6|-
CAWSVPGTGGIGSPLHF
TGTGCCTGGAGTGTCCCCGGGACAGGGGGTATAGGTTCACCCCTCCACTTT